The 17 T cell receptor beta chains reported below all come from one sample, sequenced in a study of blood T cell repertoires in COVID-19. Sequencing was performed with immunoSEQ multiplex PCR; in TCRdb, only in-frame clones are kept and a portion is missing. The profile shows about 54,000 clones, roughly 80% of them singletons. Sequencing was performed on peripheral blood. These receptors were taken from a woman aged 55-70 years with acute or convalescent COVID-19.

This clone appeared a few times. The rearrangement uses TRBV7-6 and TRBJ1-3; D is ambiguous. V was shortened by 0 bases and J by 7 bases, with 10 bases between the two germline ends. CDR3 length: 14 amino acids. CDR1 is SGHVS and CDR2 is FNYEAQ in the germline V gene. This chain's CDR3 is CASSLASTDNTIYF. DNA for the CDR3: TGTGCCAGCAGCTTAGCCTCAACAGACAACACCATATATTTT.

The V call is TRBV12-3 or TRBV12-4, the J call TRBJ1-1; D is ambiguous. Trimming removed 5 bases from V and 1 base from J, with 2 bases in between. The CDR3 is 11 residues long. CDR3 amino acids: CASSRNTEAFF. The CDR3 DNA reads as TGTGCCAGCAGTCGGAACACTGAAGCTTTCTTT.

This chain uses TRBV5-6 with TRBJ1-6; 9 nucleotides align to TRBD1. The germline V gene encodes CDR1 SGHDT and CDR2 YYEEEE. V gave up 5 bases and J gave up 7 bases; unmatched junction bases: 1. This CDR3 spans 13 amino acids. CDR3 residues: CASRDRGNSPLHF. For the CDR3, the DNA is TGTGCCAGCAGGGACAGGGGAAATTCACCCCTCCACTTT. Drawing the rest from reference TRBV5-6 and TRBJ1-6, the complete variable domain is DAGVTQSPTHLIKTRGQQVTLRCSPKSGHDTVSWYQQALGQGPQFIFQYYEEEERQRGNFPDRFSGHQFPNYSSELNVNALLLGDSALYLCASRDRGNSPLHFGNGTRLTVT.

The chain has TRBV5-1 and TRBJ1-1, with D unclear. The CDR3 is 13 residues long. Per the germline V gene, CDR1 is SGHRS and CDR2 is YFSETQ. Trimming removed 2 bases from V and 0 bases from J, with 5 bases in between. For the CDR3, the DNA is TGCGCCAGCAGCTTCAACATGAACACTGAAGCTTTCTTT. This codes for CASSFNMNTEAFF.

The J gene is TRBJ2-7, the V gene TRBV3-1 (or the pseudogene TRBV3-2); tentatively, D is TRBD1 (6 bases). CDR1 is LGHDT, CDR2 YNNKEL, per germline (reference sequence). CDR3 length: 12 amino acids. Trimming took off 5 bases at V and 4 bases at J, with 9 bases between the two ends. CDR3 sequence: CASSYGQYEQYF. CDR3 in DNA: TGTGCCAGCAGCTACGGACAGTACGAGCAGTACTTC.

The chain has TRBV7-8 and TRBJ1-2; 9 positions match TRBD1. Germline CDR1 and CDR2: SGHVS and FQNEAQ. J lost 0 bases, V lost 5 bases, and 10 bases had no gene match. The CDR3 is 17 residues long. CDR3 loop: CASSLLGTGRTNYGYTF. CDR3 coding DNA: TGTGCCAGCAGCCTGCTTGGGACAGGGAGAACTAACTATGGCTACACCTTC.

This sequence joins TRBV3-1 (or the pseudogene TRBV3-2) and TRBJ2-7, with TRBD2 identical over 9 bases. Germline V CDR1 and CDR2: LGHDT, YNNKEL (reference sequence). There are 16 residues in the CDR3. V gave up 4 bases and J gave up 5 bases; unmatched junction bases: 12. Here the CDR3 reads CASSPYGAGGTNEQYF. The DNA of the CDR3 is TGTGCCAGCAGCCCTTACGGGGCGGGGGGGACAAACGAGCAGTACTTC.

This clone was picked up one time. J is TRBJ2-7 and V is TRBV2; TRBD2 matches 10 bases. From germline, CDR1 is SNHLY and CDR2 FYNNEI. This CDR3 is 15 amino acids long. The V segment lost 6 bases and the J segment 2 bases; nucleotides outside the gene matches: 7. The CDR3 protein is CASRLGLAQTYEQYF. Written as DNA, the CDR3 is TGTGCCAGCAGGTTGGGACTAGCGCAGACCTACGAGCAGTACTTC.

The rearrangement uses TRBV3-1 (or the pseudogene TRBV3-2) and TRBJ1-2; possible D gene TRBD1, 6 bases. The CDR3 consists of 17 residues. Germline loops: CDR1 LGHDT, CDR2 YNNKEL (reference sequence). Deletions cut 0 bases from V and 0 bases from J, with 14 bases between. This CDR3 reads CASSQDLGGGANYGYTF. DNA for the CDR3: TGTGCCAGCAGCCAAGATCTGGGCGGGGGCGCTAACTATGGCTACACCTTC.

V usage is TRBV4-2 and J usage is TRBJ2-5; TRBD2 matches at 7 bases. V was clipped by 0 bases and J by 7 bases; unmatched bases: 14. Germline CDR1 LGHNA, CDR2 YNFKEQ. This CDR3 spans 17 amino acids. DNA for the CDR3: TGTGCCAGCAGCCAAGATAGCACAGCGGGAACCCCGGGGACCCAGTACTTC. Its protein is CASSQDSTAGTPGTQYF.

V is TRBV7-8 and J is TRBJ2-3, with TRBD2 matching 8 bases. The germline V gene encodes CDR1 SGHVS and CDR2 FQNEAQ. The CDR3 consists of 15 residues. Trimming at V came to 2 bases and at J to 3 bases, leaving 4 bases not matched to a gene. CDR3 sequence reads: CASSLSGGATDTQYF. DNA of the CDR3: TGTGCCAGCAGCTTAAGCGGGGGCGCTACAGATACGCAGTATTTT.

The gene calls are TRBV14 and TRBJ2-1; TRBD2 matches at 10 bases. The junction had 3 bases not matched to a gene; V was cut back by 6 bases and J by 10 bases. Germline assignment: CDR1 SGHDN and CDR2 FVKESK. The CDR3 consists of 12 residues. The CDR3, as DNA: TGTGCCAGCAGTCCTAGCGGGAGAGAGCAGTTCTTC. Translated, it gives CASSPSGREQFF. Drawing the rest from reference TRBV14 and TRBJ2-1, the complete variable domain is EAGVTQFPSHSVIEKGQTVTLRCDPISGHDNLYWYRRVMGKEIKFLLHFVKESKQDESGMPNNRFLAERTGGTYSTLKVQPAELEDSGVYFCASSPSGREQFFGPGTRLTVL.

V and J are TRBV4-1 and TRBJ2-1; 13 positions match TRBD2. Germline loops: CDR1 MGHRA, CDR2 YSYEKL. The ends lost 0 bases at V and 9 bases at J; junction bases unmatched: 5. This CDR3 is 16 amino acids long. CDR3: CASSQERGLAGTEQFF. For the CDR3, the DNA is TGCGCCAGCAGCCAAGAACGGGGACTAGCGGGAACTGAGCAGTTCTTC.

V usage is TRBV11-2 and J usage is TRBJ2-7; possible D gene TRBD2, 5 bases. This CDR3 is built from 15 residues. The germline V gene encodes CDR1 SGHAT and CDR2 FQNNGV. V shed 5 bases and J shed 5 bases, with 19 bases lying between them. The DNA of the CDR3 is TGTGCCAGCAGCGATCATACTAGGTTCAGCGACGAGCAGTACTTC. Protein sequence: CASSDHTRFSDEQYF.

V gene TRBV10-2 combines with J gene TRBJ2-1; a weak D match, TRBD2 (6 bases). This CDR3 has 14 amino acids. Germline-derived CDR1 and CDR2 are WSHSY and SAAADI. The V end was cut by 2 bases, the J end by 1 base, with 6 bases between. CDR3 residues: CASSEGTSYNEQFF. In DNA, the CDR3 is TGCGCCAGCAGTGAGGGGACTTCCTACAATGAGCAGTTCTTC.

V is TRBV6-5 and J is TRBJ1-5; D gene ambiguous. The CDR3 loop spans 15 amino acids. Deletions cut 6 bases from V and 0 bases from J, with 12 bases between. From germline, CDR1 is MNHEY and CDR2 SVGAGI. CDR3 amino acids: CASRDLGYSNQPQHF. CDR3 in DNA: TGTGCCAGCAGGGATCTAGGATATAGCAATCAGCCCCAGCATTTT.

The CDR3 region has the DNA TGTGCCAGCAGCCAAGCCAGGGTTTATGGCTACACCTTC. This gives the protein CASSQARVYGYTF. The chain uses TRBV14 and TRBJ1-2, with a tentative D call TRBD1 (5 bases). CDR3 size: 13 residues. V was clipped by 1 base and J by 5 bases, with 8 bases between them. CDR1 and CDR2 from the germline V gene are SGHDN and FVKESK.